This TCR beta chain emerged from a study of blood T cell repertoires in COVID-19. Overall study context: Acute-phase and convalescent COVID-19 samples originated in the United States, Italy and Spain. From T cells, B-cell-depleted T cells, or PBMCs came the material, which was cDNA or gDNA.

This clone appeared once. Trimming removed 3 bases from V and 5 bases from J; junction bases left unmatched: 4. The germline CDR1 and CDR2 sequences are DFQATT and SNEGSKA (reference sequence). This CDR3 contains 16 residues. Per the authors' pipeline: Amplifying reference gene primers gave estimates of nucleated cell counts. Profiled with immunoSEQ multiplex PCR; TCRdb holds only in-frame clones, not every one. D and trimming come from the DNA, and the V and J calls and clone size come from that table. The data show just under 150,000 clones, 84% seen once. The genes are TRBV20-1 and TRBJ2-1; 16 positions agree with TRBD2. Sequencing was performed on peripheral blood. This sequence originates from a human donor in a cohort sampled during active COVID-19. DNA for the CDR3: TGCAGTGCTAGTCCGGGACTAGCGGGAGGGCACAATGAGCAGTTCTTC. The encoded protein is CSASPGLAGGHNEQFF.